A selection of T cell receptor beta chains follows, all from one sample in a study of blood T cell repertoires in COVID-19. Measured with immunoSEQ multiplex PCR; TCRdb has only the in-frame clones, and not every one. The sample shows approximately 150,000 clones, about 85% of them seen only once. Sequencing was carried out using PBMCs or T cells enriched from blood (not recorded which). These receptors were taken from a middle-aged woman who had been exposed to COVID-19. The CDR3 runs from the conserved cysteine through the conserved F or W. A D gene is named only where the DNA matches it firmly. A clone size is listed for some rows: how often the clone was seen (once, few, many), or a class if it is expanded.

j_call v_call clone_size d_call cdr3_nt cdr3_aa
TRBJ2-7 TRBV28 NA TRBD2 TGTGCCAGCACCCACGGGGGGTACTCCTTTAACGAGCAGTACTTC CASTHGGYSFNEQYF
TRBJ1-1 TRBV11-1 NA NA TGTGCCAGCAGCACCCGAACAGGGAACACTGAAGCTTTCTTT CASSTRTGNTEAFF
TRBJ2-1 TRBV7-8 NA TRBD2 TGTGCCAGCAGCTTAGTAGGCAGTACTAGCGGGACCCAGGGCTATGAGCAGTTCTTC CASSLVGSTSGTQGYEQFF
TRBJ2-2 TRBV6-2/TRBV6-3 once NA TGTGCCAGCAGCCCAACAGGGAGCACCGGGGAGCTGTTTTTT CASSPTGSTGELFF
TRBJ2-1 TRBV6-5 NA TRBD1 TGTGCCAGCAGTTACCCCGGACAGGGCAACGAGCAGTTCTTC CASSYPGQGNEQFF
TRBJ2-2 TRBV18 NA TRBD2 TGTGCCAGCTCACCACGAACTAGCGGGAACACCGGGGAGCTGTTTTTT CASSPRTSGNTGELFF
TRBJ1-1 TRBV7-3 few NA TGTGCCAGCAGCTTAACGAGGCAGGGGAACACTGAAGCTTTCTTT CASSLTRQGNTEAFF
TRBJ1-5 TRBV6-1 NA TRBD1 TGTGCCAGCAGTGAAGGGGACAGGCAGCCCCAGCATTTT CASSEGDRQPQHF
TRBJ2-1 TRBV27 NA TRBD2 TGTGCCAGCAGTTCGCCTTTAGCGGGGGGCCTGAGCTCCTACAATGAGCAGTTCTTC CASSSPLAGGLSSYNEQFF
TRBJ1-4 TRBV27 NA NA TGTGCCAGCAGTCAATCCCCCCCAGGGATGGGGGAAAAACTGTTTTTT CASSQSPPGMGEKLFF
TRBJ1-5 TRBV2 NA NA TGTGCCAGCTCAGAGGGCATAAGTAGCAATCAGCCCCAGCATTTT CASSEGISSNQPQHF
TRBJ1-1 TRBV5-1 NA NA TGCGCCAGCAAGACCCAAGGGAGCGCTGAAGCTTTCTTT CASKTQGSAEAFF